This TCR beta chain emerged from a study of cytomegalovirus exposure and HLA in healthy donors. This clone was detected only once. V lost 0 bases and J 10 bases, leaving 9 bases between the germline ends. The CDR3 loop spans 12 amino acids. Germline V gene data show CDR1 as LNHNV and CDR2 as YYDKDF (reference sequence). Primers: 60 Vbeta forward and 13 Jbeta reverse. Profiling relied on immunoSEQ multiplex PCR, and the TCRdb table lists in-frame clones only, not all of them. The sample yields approximately 150,000 clones, 70% to 75% seen once. The chain has TRBV15 and TRBJ2-5; D gene uncertain. The material sequenced was PBMCs. This TCR derives from a man younger than 30 in good health and CMV-seropositive. CDR3 nucleotides: TGTGCCACCAGCAGAGATAGTTTAGTCCAGTACTTC. Protein product: CATSRDSLVQYF. Full variable domain (missing parts from reference TRBV15 and TRBJ2-5): DAMVIQNPRYQVTQFGKPVTLSCSQTLNHNVMYWYQQKSSQAPKLLFHYYDKDFNNEADTPDNFQSRRPNTSFCFLDIRSPGLGDTAMYLCATSRDSLVQYFGPGTRLLVL.